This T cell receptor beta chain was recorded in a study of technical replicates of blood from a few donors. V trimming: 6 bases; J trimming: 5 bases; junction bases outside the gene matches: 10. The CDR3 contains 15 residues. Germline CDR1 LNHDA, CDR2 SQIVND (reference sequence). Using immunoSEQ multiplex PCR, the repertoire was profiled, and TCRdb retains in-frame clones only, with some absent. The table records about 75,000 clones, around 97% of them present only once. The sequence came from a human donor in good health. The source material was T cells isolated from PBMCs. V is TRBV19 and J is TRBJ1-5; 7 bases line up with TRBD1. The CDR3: CASRRDSRGDQPQHF. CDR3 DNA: TGTGCCAGTAGGCGGGACAGCCGGGGAGATCAGCCCCAGCATTTT.